This TCR beta chain is from a study of Graves' ophthalmopathy and Graves' hyperthyroidism. The CDR3 loop spans 15 amino acids. V was trimmed by 4 bases and J by 4 bases, leaving 14 bases between them. Germline CDR1 and CDR2: SGHNT and YYREEE (reference sequence). Amplification targeted the TCR beta CDR3 regions, with RNA transcripts as the source material. RT-PCR was first run with HTBI primers, then multiplex PCR in a second round. TCRdb analysed the multiplex PCR reads with MiXCR anew, one entry per CDR3 protein. This table holds about 230,000 distinct CDR3 sequences, around 45% found once. This clonotype appeared a few times.

Source material: peripheral blood. The source of this sequence is an adult man with Graves' ophthalmopathy. V usage is TRBV5-4 and J usage is TRBJ1-4, with D tentatively TRBD1 (6 bases). CDR3 sequence reads: CASSASGGRNEKLFF. The CDR3 DNA follows: TGTGCCAGCAGCGCATCGGGGGGGCGTAATGAAAAACTGTTTTTT.